This TCR beta chain was recorded in a study of chemoradiotherapy in HPV16-positive cancers. Study-level information: Candidate HPV-specific clones and shared TCR motifs came from a couple of HPV16-positive patients.

Repeated repertoire sampling spanned the course of chemoradiotherapy. This table comes from immunoSEQ multiplex PCR, and its TCRdb copy is limited to in-frame clones, with some not included. The data hold about 39,000 clones, with more than 65% observed a single time. As regards this clone: Its antigen is unidentified.

Points from the study as a whole: During treatment, candidate HPV-specific clones and E7-related motifs expanded in tumor. For HPV16-positive patients, expanding HPV-responsive T cells associated with longer recurrence-free survival.

Germline V gene sequence: CDR1 SQVTM, CDR2 ANQGSEA. There are 12 residues in the CDR3. The V gene lost 7 bases and the J gene lost 7 bases, with 17 bases spanning the gap. The genes are TRBV29-1 and TRBJ2-7; possible D gene TRBD2, 6 bases. The TCR was taken from a human donor with HPV-associated anogenital cancer. Sequencing was performed on blood, taken from a patient who underwent chemoradiotherapy. CDR3 sequence: CSARRGSGEQYF. The DNA for the CDR3 is TGCAGCGCCCGCCGGGGGTCAGGGGAGCAGTACTTC.